This T cell receptor (beta chain) emerged from a study of human T cells and chemical hapten exposure. Authors' processing steps: Sample TCR counts, which ranged from about 23,224 to 700,000, had a median of approximately 94,000. One entry per CDR3 protein, called by TCRdb with MiXCR from the RACE reads. In this record, the V and J calls reflect TCRdb's handling and not the investigators' own analysis. The sample lists some 340,000 distinct CDR3 sequences, under 8% occurring once. Sample time point: patch test 1, 2 weeks after DPC sensitization. Treatment: therapeutic diphenylcyclopropenone sensitization with weekly scalp DPC. This clonotype was picked up a small number of times. Material: whole blood, obtained in connection with sensitization to the hapten diphenylcyclopropenone (DPC). This clonotype was sampled from a woman aged 18-29 years with alopecia areata. Some clones in this sample may be carry-over from other donors' samples.

In DNA form, the CDR3 reads TGTGCCAGCAGTTTAATCGGACAAAATCAGCCCCAGCATTTT. This sequence encodes CASSLIGQNQPQHF. This chain uses TRBV27 with TRBJ1-5; a possible D gene is TRBD1 (5 bases). The CDR3 totals 14 residues. Germline CDR1 and CDR2: MNHEY and SMNVEV (reference sequence). Trimming pared 2 bases from V and 4 bases from J, leaving 9 bases between.